This is a list of T cell receptor beta chains from one sample in a study of tumor-infiltrating lymphocytes in oesophageal squamous cell carcinoma. MiXCR, run by TCRdb on the PCR reads, gives a single entry per CDR3 protein. The data contain 15,000 or so distinct CDR3 sequences, roughly 58% of them singletons. The specimen sequenced was esophageal tumor tissue. These receptor sequences come from a female donor with esophageal squamous cell carcinoma. The CDR3 runs from the conserved cysteine through the conserved F or W. A D gene is named only where the DNA matches it firmly. Size is omitted from some rows. Given values are once, few, many or a class for expanded clones.

DNA,CDR3,J,size,D,V,length
TGTGCCAGCAGTTTGGGACTAGCGGACTCCTACGAGCAGTACTTC,CASSLGLADSYEQYF,TRBJ2-7,.,TRBD2,TRBV12-3/TRBV12-4,15
TGTGCCAGCAGCTTAGTCTCTAGCGGGCGGGAGACCCAGTACTTC,CASSLVSSGRETQYF,TRBJ2-5,.,TRBD2,TRBV7-2,15
TGTGCCAGCACCATAGGGTTAGGACAGGGGCAAGAGACCCAGTACTTC,CASTIGLGQGQETQYF,TRBJ2-5,.,TRBD1,TRBV5-8,16
TGTGCCAGCAGCCATTATGAAGGACTTCCCGGGGAGACCCAGTACTTC,CASSHYEGLPGETQYF,TRBJ2-5,few,.,TRBV7-8,16
TGTGCCAGCAGCTTAGAGACTAGCGTTGCCACCGAGCAGTACTTC,CASSLETSVATEQYF,TRBJ2-7,.,TRBD2,TRBV7-2,15
TGTGCCATCAGTGAGTCAAGCTCCTACGAGCAGTACTTC,CAISESSSYEQYF,TRBJ2-7,.,.,TRBV10-3,13
TGTGCCAGCAGCTTAGCGGCCATTTACGAGCAGTACTTC,CASSLAAIYEQYF,TRBJ2-7,.,.,TRBV7-6,13
TGTGCCAGCAGAATGAAGGGGGCGCCGGAGACCCAGTACTTC,CASRMKGAPETQYF,TRBJ2-5,.,TRBD1,TRBV7-3,14
TGTGCCAGCAGCTCGGGGGGGCAAGAGACCCAGTACTTC,CASSSGGQETQYF,TRBJ2-5,.,TRBD2,TRBV7-2,13
TGTGCCAGCAGTTACTTCGGTAGCGGGAGGACCTACGAGCAGTACTTC,CASSYFGSGRTYEQYF,TRBJ2-7,.,TRBD2,TRBV6-6,16
TGTGCCAGCAGCTTAAACACCGGGGCGGGAGAGACCCAGTACTTC,CASSLNTGAGETQYF,TRBJ2-5,.,.,TRBV7-2,15
TGTGCCAGCAGCTTGAGGGCAGTGACCTACGAGCAGTACTTC,CASSLRAVTYEQYF,TRBJ2-7,many,.,TRBV7-2,14
TGTGCCAGCAGTTACAGGGTGGACTATGGCTACACCTTC,CASSYRVDYGYTF,TRBJ1-2,.,.,TRBV12-3/TRBV12-4,13
TGTGCCAGCAGCCCGAGTCAGTCACTCTACAATGAGCAGTTCTTC,CASSPSQSLYNEQFF,TRBJ2-1,few,.,TRBV7-2,15
TGCGCCAGCAGCTTACAGGGAGCCGAAGAGACCCAGTACTTC,CASSLQGAEETQYF,TRBJ2-5,.,.,TRBV5-3,14
TGTGCCAGCAGATCAGGGCTTAGCACAGATACGCAGTATTTT,CASRSGLSTDTQYF,TRBJ2-3,.,.,TRBV6-1,14
TGTGCCAGCAGCCCGGGGAGAGGACAGGGCCGGGATACGCAGTATTTT,CASSPGRGQGRDTQYF,TRBJ2-3,.,TRBD1,TRBV7-2,16
TGTGCCAGCAGTGTTAGCGGGAGGATAGATACGCAGTATTTT,CASSVSGRIDTQYF,TRBJ2-3,.,TRBD2,TRBV6-6,14
TGTGCCAGCCAAGTCAGGGCGGGCCTCGCCGAGCAGTACTTC,CASQVRAGLAEQYF,TRBJ2-7,.,.,TRBV2,14
TGTGCCAGCAGCTTAGCATCACTCTATGGCTACACCTTC,CASSLASLYGYTF,TRBJ1-2,medium-sized,.,TRBV7-8,13
TGTGCCAGCAGACTACAGATCAGGGTCAACTATGGCTACACCTTC,CASRLQIRVNYGYTF,TRBJ1-2,many,.,TRBV6-1,15
TGTGCCAGCAGCTTTTCTTCGGACGGATCTAGCACAGATACGCAGTATTTT,CASSFSSDGSSTDTQYF,TRBJ2-3,.,.,TRBV7-6,17
TGTGCCAGCAGTTCCCCCCTAGTACCCGGGGAGCTGTTTTTT,CASSSPLVPGELFF,TRBJ2-2,once,.,TRBV7-1,14
TGTGCTAGCAGCCCATCGGGGATACAAGAGACCCAGTACTTC,CASSPSGIQETQYF,TRBJ2-5,few,.,TRBV7-7,14
TGTGCCAGCAGTCGCAGGGAGCGTACTGAAGCTTTCTTT,CASSRRERTEAFF,TRBJ1-1,medium-sized,.,TRBV6-1,13
TGTGCCAGCAGCCTAATGGTGGTAGCGGGTGGCACAGATACGCAGTATTTT,CASSLMVVAGGTDTQYF,TRBJ2-3,large,TRBD2,TRBV6-1,17
TGTGCCAGCAGTGCCAGGGGGTTCGGCACAGATACGCAGTATTTT,CASSARGFGTDTQYF,TRBJ2-3,.,TRBD1,TRBV12-3/TRBV12-4,15
TGTGCCAGCAGCTTAGCTGGAAACGGAGGAAATACGCAGTATTTT,CASSLAGNGGNTQYF,TRBJ2-3,.,.,TRBV7-8,15
TGTGCCAGCACTCACGGGCTGAGGGCCTACAATGAGCAGTTCTTC,CASTHGLRAYNEQFF,TRBJ2-1,once,.,TRBV12-3/TRBV12-4,15
TGTGCCAGCAGCTCACCGGGACAGGGTCTAAATGAGCAGTTCTTC,CASSSPGQGLNEQFF,TRBJ2-1,once,TRBD1,TRBV11-1,15
TGTGCCAGCACCTACGGAGGCGGCAACTATGGCTACACCTTC,CASTYGGGNYGYTF,TRBJ1-2,many,.,TRBV6-2/TRBV6-3,14
TGTGCCAGCAGCTTAGTCTCCGTCCCCGAGCAGTACTTC,CASSLVSVPEQYF,TRBJ2-7,.,.,TRBV7-2,13
TGTGCCAGCAGTCCCTTGGGGGACTTGGGCTACACCTTC,CASSPLGDLGYTF,TRBJ1-2,few,.,TRBV12-3/TRBV12-4,13
TGTGCCAGCAGTTTATGGCTAGCGGGAATCAATGAGCAGTTCTTC,CASSLWLAGINEQFF,TRBJ2-1,.,TRBD2,TRBV12-3/TRBV12-4,15
TGTGCCAGCAGTCCCAACACAGATACGCAGTATTTT,CASSPNTDTQYF,TRBJ2-3,few,.,TRBV27,12
TGTGCCAGCATAGACTTAGGTACGACGAACACTGAAGCTTTCTTT,CASIDLGTTNTEAFF,TRBJ1-1,.,.,TRBV6-1,15
TGTGCCAGCAGCTTAGGCAGGGTTACCGGGGAGCTGTTTTTT,CASSLGRVTGELFF,TRBJ2-2,.,.,TRBV13,14
TGTGCCAGCAGCTTACACGTCGCAGGGGCGACCTACAATGAGCAGTTCTTC,CASSLHVAGATYNEQFF,TRBJ2-1,.,.,TRBV7-2,17